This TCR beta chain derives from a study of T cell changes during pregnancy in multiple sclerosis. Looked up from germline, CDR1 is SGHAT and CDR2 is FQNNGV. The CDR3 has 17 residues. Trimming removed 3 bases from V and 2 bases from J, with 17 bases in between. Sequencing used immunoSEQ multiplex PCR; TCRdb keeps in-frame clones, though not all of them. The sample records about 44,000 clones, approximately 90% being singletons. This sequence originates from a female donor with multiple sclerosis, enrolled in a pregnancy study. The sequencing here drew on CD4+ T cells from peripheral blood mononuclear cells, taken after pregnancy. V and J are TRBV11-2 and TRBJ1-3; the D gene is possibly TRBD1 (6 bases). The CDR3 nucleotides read TGTGCCAGCAGCTTCTTTGGCAGGGGTGTTGCTGGAAACACCATATATTTT. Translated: CASSFFGRGVAGNTIYF.